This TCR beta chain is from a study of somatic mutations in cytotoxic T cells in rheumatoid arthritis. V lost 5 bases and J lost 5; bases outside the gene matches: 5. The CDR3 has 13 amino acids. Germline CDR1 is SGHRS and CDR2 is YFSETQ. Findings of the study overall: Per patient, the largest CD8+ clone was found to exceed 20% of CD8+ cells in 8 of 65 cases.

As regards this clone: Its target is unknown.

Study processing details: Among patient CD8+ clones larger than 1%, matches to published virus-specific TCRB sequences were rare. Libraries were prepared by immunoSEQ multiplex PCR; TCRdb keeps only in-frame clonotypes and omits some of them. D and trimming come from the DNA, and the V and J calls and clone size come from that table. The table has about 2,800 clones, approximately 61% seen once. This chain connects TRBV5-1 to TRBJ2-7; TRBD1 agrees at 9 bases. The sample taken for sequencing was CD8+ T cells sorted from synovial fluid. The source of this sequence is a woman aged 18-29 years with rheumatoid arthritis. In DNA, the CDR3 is TGCGCCAGCAGAGGGACAGGGACCGACGAGCAGTACTTC. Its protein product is CASRGTGTDEQYF. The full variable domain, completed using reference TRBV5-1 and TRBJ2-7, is KAGVTQTPRYLIKTRGQQVTLSCSPISGHRSVSWYQQTPGQGLQFLFEYFSETQRNKGNFPGRFSGRQFSNSRSEMNVSTLELGDSALYLCASRGTGTDEQYFGPGTRLTVT.